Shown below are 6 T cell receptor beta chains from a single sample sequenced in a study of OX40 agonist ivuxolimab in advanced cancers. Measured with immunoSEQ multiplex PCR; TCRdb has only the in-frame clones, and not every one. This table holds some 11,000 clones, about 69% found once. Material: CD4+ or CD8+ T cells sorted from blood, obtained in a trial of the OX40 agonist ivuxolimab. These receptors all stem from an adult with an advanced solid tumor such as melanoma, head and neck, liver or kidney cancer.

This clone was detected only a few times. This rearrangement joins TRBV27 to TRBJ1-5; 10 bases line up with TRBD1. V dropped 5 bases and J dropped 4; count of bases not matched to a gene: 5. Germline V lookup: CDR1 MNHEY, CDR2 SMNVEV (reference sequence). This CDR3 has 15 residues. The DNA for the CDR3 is TGTGCCAGCAGTGAGGACAGGGGGGGAAATCAGCCCCAGCATTTT. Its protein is CASSEDRGGNQPQHF.

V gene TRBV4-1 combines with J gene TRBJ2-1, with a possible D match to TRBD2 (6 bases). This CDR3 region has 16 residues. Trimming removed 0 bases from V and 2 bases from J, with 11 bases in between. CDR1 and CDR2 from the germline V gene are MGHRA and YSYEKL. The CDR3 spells CASSQDWRGPYNEQFF. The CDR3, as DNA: TGCGCCAGCAGCCAAGATTGGCGGGGCCCCTACAATGAGCAGTTCTTC.

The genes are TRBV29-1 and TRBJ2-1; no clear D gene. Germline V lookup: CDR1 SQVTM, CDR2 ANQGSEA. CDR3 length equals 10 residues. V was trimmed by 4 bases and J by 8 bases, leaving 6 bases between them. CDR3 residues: CSVGVDEQFF. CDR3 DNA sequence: TGCAGCGTTGGGGTTGATGAGCAGTTCTTC.

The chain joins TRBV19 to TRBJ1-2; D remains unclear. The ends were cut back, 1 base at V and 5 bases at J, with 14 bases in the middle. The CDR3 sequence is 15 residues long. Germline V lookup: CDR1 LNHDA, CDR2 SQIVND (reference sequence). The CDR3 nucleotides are TGTGCCAGTAGTATAGTTCCGGGAAGTGTGTATGGCTACACCTTC. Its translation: CASSIVPGSVYGYTF.

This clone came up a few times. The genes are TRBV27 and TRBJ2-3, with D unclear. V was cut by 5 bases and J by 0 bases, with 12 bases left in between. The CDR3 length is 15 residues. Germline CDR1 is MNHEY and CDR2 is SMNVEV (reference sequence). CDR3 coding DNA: TGTGCCAGCAGTCCACAGAAGACTAGCACAGATACGCAGTATTTT. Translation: CASSPQKTSTDTQYF.

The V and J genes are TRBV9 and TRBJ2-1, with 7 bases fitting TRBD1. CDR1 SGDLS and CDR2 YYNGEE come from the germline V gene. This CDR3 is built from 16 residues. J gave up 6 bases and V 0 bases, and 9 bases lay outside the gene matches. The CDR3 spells CASSVAEGGLANEQFF. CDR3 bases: TGTGCCAGCAGCGTAGCGGAAGGGGGCCTCGCCAATGAGCAGTTCTTC.